This paragraph reports one T cell receptor beta chain. The source of the sample is a study of CXCR3-negative and CXCR3-positive naive CD8 T cells. In preparing the TRB cDNA libraries, 5' RACE with UMI labels was used. TCRdb re-called the 5' RACE reads and gives one entry per CDR3 protein, without DNA. The specimen's table records about 80,000 distinct CDR3 sequences. The CDR3 totals 14 residues. The TCR originated in a human donor in good health. Some clones in this sample may be carry-over from other donors' samples. Sequenced sample: naive CXCR3- CD8+ T cells from blood. Regarding subset: CD45RO-CCR7+CD27+CD95- naive CD8+ T cells lacking CXCR3 (TNR3-). The V call is TRBV12-3 or TRBV12-4, the J call TRBJ1-1; with no DNA, the TCRdb D assignment of TRBD1 cannot be verified. CDR3 loop: CASSLAQGYTEAFF.